Reported below is one T cell receptor (beta chain). No antigen is known for it. No base quality information exists; no much larger clone differs at one position. These data originate in a study of CD8 T cells in ankylosing spondylitis (dated by TCRdb to between 2016 and 2019). Describing the broader study: To find TCR variants linked to disease, the study profiled T cell receptor beta repertoires in ankylosing spondylitis patients and healthy donors. The full study cohort comprised 20 to 25 ankylosing spondylitis patients and some 110 healthy donors. Peripheral blood samples were taken, and synovial fluid was additionally collected from ankylosing spondylitis patients.

Instrument used: Illumina HiSeq 2500. Quantitative 5'-RACE with molecular barcodes was used to prepare TCR beta libraries. On the authors' methods: Disease-linked TCR variants were identified with a new computational method built on a probabilistic model of VDJ rearrangement. The public reads were quality trimmed at Q25 with fastp and then assembled into clones with MiXCR by TCRdb, keeping productive beta chains. A single entry per CDR3 protein holds the most common genes and DNA from its merged rows. What appears here as the V and J calls and clone size reflects TCRdb's work, not the paper's. The sample table contains 150,000 to 200,000 distinct CDR3 sequences; only one count was recorded for roughly 30% of them. The top ten hold over 5.5% of the sample. Synovial fluid samples were paired with blood samples taken from the same ankylosing spondylitis patients. Overall study results and their limits: According to the report, matched synovial fluid samples from ankylosing spondylitis patients were significantly enriched for the disease-linked clones. A TCR beta motif of 7 or 8 highly homologous amino acid variants appeared characteristic of blood from ankylosing spondylitis patients. Some of the motif variants had been reported before in the synovial fluid and blood of reactive arthritis patients, a finding that suggests common disease-initiation mechanisms. The disease-linked clones showed a CD8+ phenotype and occurred at relatively low frequencies in peripheral blood.

Sequences WSHSY (CDR1) and SAAADI (CDR2) are obtained from the germline V gene. The CDR3 has 13 amino acids, counting the end cysteine and phenylalanine. Only the CDR3 DNA is retained, 39 bases long and in frame from the first base. V lost 7 bases and J lost 8 bases, and the count of bases not matched to a germline gene is 7. Sequencing used synovial fluid, either unsorted or a sorted T cell fraction (not recorded which). This sequence originates from a male donor with ankylosing spondylitis. The chain is made from TRBV10-2 and TRBJ1-1; 10 of the junction bases match TRBD1. The CDR3 region: CASTGDRGAEAFF. The DNA sequence is as follows: TGCGCCAGCACGGGGGACAGGGGCGCCGAAGCTTTCTTT.